This TCR beta chain was captured in a study of glioma-infiltrating T cells after dendritic cell vaccination. For the study at large: Dendritic cells derived from monocytes and pulsed with autologous tumor lysate formed the vaccine. At biweekly intervals, patients got three intradermal dendritic cell vaccine injections.

All glioblastoma patients lacked an isocitrate dehydrogenase mutation. The protocol was immunoSEQ multiplex PCR, while the TCRdb copy is restricted to in-frame clones and leaves out a portion. The sample has some 70,000 clones; about 86% are singletons. The input for sequencing was blood, taken before dendritic cell vaccination. This clonotype originated in a human donor with glioblastoma.

The CDR3 DNA follows: TGTGCCAGCAGTTTGGCGGGGAGCTCCTACAATGAGCAGTTCTTC. It encodes CASSLAGSSYNEQFF. The chain has TRBV27 and TRBJ2-1; D perhaps matches TRBD2 (6 bases). The CDR3 has 15 residues. V gave up 3 bases and J gave up 0 bases, with 9 bases separating them. The germline V gene encodes CDR1 MNHEY and CDR2 SMNVEV (reference sequence).